This T cell receptor (beta chain) was identified in a study of neoadjuvant anti-PD-1 for oral cavity cancer. At the level of the study: Patients mostly received three to four biweekly nivolumab doses at 3 mg/kg before surgery. Patients without progression received a fourth nivolumab dose around day 43, then surgical resection on days 50-56.

TCRdb's copy holds only in-frame clones and misses some; the assay was immunoSEQ multiplex PCR. In the table there are 9,500 to 15,000 clones, less than 80% of which are singletons. Turning to this clone: Its specificity is unknown.

Time point meaning: after neoadjuvant nivolumab, at surgical resection. Analysis of PBMCs was direct, with no culture step. Points from the study as a whole: PBMC Gini-index clonality exceeded responders' in non-responders post-nivolumab.

Germline-derived CDR1 and CDR2 are SGHDN and FVKESK. Trimming removed 1 base at V and 4 bases at J, with 2 bases between. This CDR3 spans 11 amino acids. The clonotype comes from a person between 40 and 85 years old with oral cavity squamous cell carcinoma. V is TRBV14 and J is TRBJ2-7, with no clear D. Sample: PBMCs, taken after nivolumab (anti-PD-1) treatment. This CDR3 reads CASSQVYEQYF. The CDR3 DNA follows: TGTGCCAGCAGCCAAGTGTACGAGCAGTACTTC.